The sequence of this T cell receptor (beta chain) was determined in a study of blood T cell repertoires in COVID-19. Study-level information: Nucleic acid was either cDNA or gDNA, and it came from T cells, B-cell-depleted T cells, or PBMCs.

Here immunoSEQ multiplex PCR was the method, and the copy in TCRdb shows in-frame clones only, minus some. The sample yields 200,000 to 250,000 clones, roughly four fifths seen once. This TCR derives from a woman aged 45-59 years with acute or convalescent COVID-19. Sequenced: peripheral blood.

In DNA form, the CDR3 reads TGTGCCAGCAGCGGGACTGGCACTGAAGCTTTCTTT. Translated, it gives CASSGTGTEAFF. The gene calls are TRBV3-1 (or the pseudogene TRBV3-2) and TRBJ1-1; possible D gene TRBD1, 5 bases. The V and J ends lost 5 bases and 4 bases respectively, with 8 bases between them. The CDR3 is made up of 12 amino acids. The germline gives CDR1 LGHDT, CDR2 YNNKEL (reference sequence).